Listed here are 14 T cell receptor beta chains from one sample, sequenced in a study of blood T cell repertoires in COVID-19. TCRdb keeps only in-frame clones here, not all; method: immunoSEQ multiplex PCR. The repertoire has around 130,000 clones, about four fifths of them found once; the top ten carry more than 10%. Sequenced input: peripheral blood. These receptors all come from a woman aged 60 to 75 with acute or convalescent COVID-19.

This clone has just one count. The chain uses TRBV7-9 and TRBJ1-1; D may be TRBD1 (5 bases). Germline V gives CDR1 SEHNR, CDR2 FQNEAQ (reference sequence). The CDR3 contains 12 residues. Trimming removed 5 bases at V and 10 bases at J, with 14 bases between. This CDR3 is CASSPSPRGAFF. The CDR3, as DNA: TGTGCCAGCAGCCCCAGTCCAAGGGGAGCTTTCTTT.

The J gene is TRBJ1-5, the V gene TRBV28; the match to TRBD1 covers 11 bases. V shed 4 bases, J shed 3 bases, and the junction held 2 bases outside the gene matches. Per the germline V gene, CDR1 is MDHEN and CDR2 is SYDVKM. The length of the CDR3 is 15 residues. The CDR3 here is CASSSGQGDNQPQHF. The DNA for the CDR3 is TGTGCCAGCAGTTCGGGACAGGGGGACAATCAGCCCCAGCATTTT.

This clone has a handful of counts. The rearrangement uses TRBV6-1 and TRBJ2-7; 9 nucleotides agree with TRBD2. The CDR3 sequence is 14 residues long. Trimming at V came to 4 bases and at J to 4 bases, leaving 5 bases not matched to a gene. The germline gives CDR1 MNHNS, CDR2 SASEGT. CDR3 bases: TGTGCCAGCAGTGTAGCGGGAGATGTTTACGAGCAGTACTTC. Amino acids: CASSVAGDVYEQYF.

The J gene is TRBJ1-2, the V gene TRBV28; TRBD1 matches at 8 bases. There are 14 residues in the CDR3. Trimming at V came to 7 bases and at J to 4 bases, leaving 8 bases not matched to a gene. CDR1 MDHEN and CDR2 SYDVKM come from the germline V gene. CDR3 residues: CASIPGQEAYGYTF. The DNA of the CDR3 is TGTGCCAGCATCCCGGGACAGGAGGCCTATGGCTACACCTTC.

The chain carries TRBV5-1 and TRBJ2-2; no clear D. From germline, CDR1 is SGHRS and CDR2 YFSETQ. CDR3 size: 13 residues. V lost 7 bases and J lost 7, with 14 bases in between. CDR3 amino acids: CASSGREYGELFF. As DNA, the CDR3 is TGCGCCAGCTCCGGTCGCGAGTACGGGGAGCTGTTTTTT.

J is TRBJ2-2 and V is TRBV5-4; TRBD1 agrees at 7 bases. The CDR3 totals 15 residues. After removal of 0 bases from V and 5 bases from J, the junction contained 4 bases not matched to a gene. Germline assignment: CDR1 SGHNT and CDR2 YYREEE (reference sequence). The CDR3 here is CASSLVGTVTGELFF. DNA for the CDR3: TGTGCCAGCAGCTTGGTCGGGACAGTAACCGGGGAGCTGTTTTTT.

This chain uses TRBV19 with TRBJ2-2; D is perhaps TRBD1 (6 bases). V dropped 5 bases and J dropped 2 bases, with 15 bases sitting between them. The CDR3 totals 16 residues. CDR1 and CDR2 from the germline V gene are LNHDA and SQIVND (reference sequence). The CDR3 coding sequence is TGTGCCAGTAGTGTACCGACAGGCGTTAACACCGGGGAGCTGTTTTTT. Translated, it gives CASSVPTGVNTGELFF.

The gene calls are TRBV6-6 and TRBJ2-3; a weak D match, TRBD1 (5 bases). In germline, CDR1 is MNHNY, CDR2 SVGAGI (reference sequence). The CDR3 runs to 16 residues. V was pared by 0 bases and J by 1 base, with 11 bases between. The DNA for the CDR3 is TGTGCCAGCAGTTACTCAATCGCCAGGGGCACAGATACGCAGTATTTT. Amino acid sequence: CASSYSIARGTDTQYF.

This chain connects TRBV19 to TRBJ2-3; 7 bases match TRBD1. V shed 5 bases, J shed 4 bases, and the junction held 9 bases outside the gene matches. The CDR3 loop spans 15 amino acids. Looked up from germline, CDR1 is LNHDA and CDR2 is SQIVND (reference sequence). CDR3 sequence reads: CASSSIDRVPDTQYF. CDR3 DNA: TGTGCCAGTAGTTCGATAGACAGGGTCCCAGATACGCAGTATTTT.

The genes are TRBV29-1 and TRBJ1-2; possible D gene TRBD1, 6 bases. This CDR3 is built from 12 residues. With 7 bases removed from V and 8 bases from J, the gap between germline ends came to 17 bases. CDR1 is SQVTM and CDR2 is ANQGSEA in the germline V gene. CDR3 loop: CSAVGQSWGYTF. The DNA of the CDR3 is TGCAGCGCCGTGGGACAATCCTGGGGCTACACCTTC.

The chain uses TRBV19 and TRBJ1-6; D gene ambiguous. From germline, CDR1 is LNHDA and CDR2 SQIVND (reference sequence). The V end was cut by 6 bases, the J end by 5 bases, with 8 bases between. There are 13 residues in the CDR3. CDR3 in amino acids: CASRQRNNSPLHF. The CDR3 DNA reads TGTGCCAGTAGACAGAGAAATAATTCACCCCTCCACTTT. Looking up the rest from reference TRBV19 and TRBJ1-6 gives the full variable domain: DGGITQSPKYLFRKEGQNVTLSCEQNLNHDAMYWYRQDPGQGLRLIYYSQIVNDFQKGDIAEGYSVSREKKESFPLTVTSAQKNPTAFYLCASRQRNNSPLHFGNGTRLTVT.

CDR3 in DNA: TGTGCCAGTAGTAATAGGGGGCTTGCCGGGGAGCTGTTTTTT. It is translated as CASSNRGLAGELFF. The chain links TRBV19 to TRBJ2-2; TRBD1 agrees at 7 bases. Unmatched junction bases numbered 5, after V lost 4 bases and J lost 6 bases. Germline loops: CDR1 LNHDA, CDR2 SQIVND (reference sequence). This CDR3 comprises 14 residues.

Concerning this clone: Other DNA sequences in this specimen translate into the identical CDR3. The rearrangement links TRBV19 to TRBJ2-5, with 10 bases fitting TRBD2. The V segment lost 5 bases and the J segment 2 bases; nucleotides outside the gene matches: 2. The germline V gene encodes CDR1 LNHDA and CDR2 SQIVND (reference sequence). The CDR3 extends over 14 amino acids. The CDR3 protein is CASSLAGGQETQYF. DNA of the CDR3: TGTGCCAGTAGTTTAGCGGGGGGACAAGAGACCCAGTACTTC.

V and J are TRBV5-1 and TRBJ1-6; weak D call: TRBD1 (5 bases). The CDR3 loop spans 16 amino acids. The germline V gene encodes CDR1 SGHRS and CDR2 YFSETQ. Trimming stripped 4 bases from V and 5 bases from J, with 16 bases between. The CDR3 region is CASSPQAGYNNSPLHF. DNA for the CDR3: TGCGCCAGCAGCCCACAGGCGGGATATAATAATTCACCCCTCCACTTT.